The 23 T cell receptor beta chains presented below share a single source sample, sequenced in a study of T cell repertoires in cytomegalovirus infection. TCRdb independently ran MiXCR on the reads; one entry per CDR3 protein. Of about 470,000 distinct CDR3 sequences in the sample, about 42% were seen once. These receptors have no identified antigens. This specimen was cultured PBMCs, taken from culture after CMV antigen stimulation. These receptors originate from a human donor in good health (CMV status not recorded). Some clones in this sample may be carry-over from other donors' samples.

This clonotype was seen a handful of times. The V and J genes are TRBV7-2 and TRBJ2-5, with 13 bases that match TRBD2. J gave up 5 bases and V 5 bases, and 8 bases lay outside the gene matches. Germline V gene lookup returns CDR1 SGHTA and CDR2 FQGNSA. This CDR3 has 16 residues. Written as DNA, the CDR3 is TGTGCCAGCAGCCTCGGGACTAGCGGGGATGGGGAGACCCAGTACTTC. Encoded protein: CASSLGTSGDGETQYF.

V usage is TRBV10-3 and J usage is TRBJ2-7; 8 positions agree with TRBD2. CDR3 size: 18 residues. J was trimmed by 2 bases and V by 10 bases; bases with no gene match: 22. Germline CDR1 reads ENHRY; CDR2 reads SYGVKD. CDR3 in amino acids: CATTSNIGGGPGPYEQYF. CDR3 DNA: TGTGCCACAACTTCGAATATCGGGGGGGGCCCAGGACCCTACGAGCAGTACTTC.

V and J are TRBV5-3 and TRBJ1-6; D is unresolved. TRBV5-3 is designated an ORF whose function remains uncertain. The CDR3 has 13 residues. Between the trimmed V and J ends, which lost 8 bases and 11 bases, there was a span of 17 bases. The CDR3, as DNA: TGTGCCAGCAGAAGCCGACCGGCAGCACCCCTCCACTTT. Protein: CASRSRPAAPLHF.

The chain links TRBV2 to TRBJ1-5; 8 bases fit TRBD1. V trimming: 6 bases; J trimming: 5 bases; junction bases outside the gene matches: 6. This CDR3 is 14 amino acids long. Per germline, CDR1 SNHLY and CDR2 FYNNEI. The CDR3 nucleotides read TGTGCCAGCAGAGGACAGGGAAGGCATCAGCCCCAGCATTTT. It translates to CASRGQGRHQPQHF.

This chain joins TRBV6-6 and TRBJ2-1; no definite D call. V was cut by 5 bases and J by 0 bases, with 14 bases left in between. There are 16 residues in the CDR3. Looked up from germline, CDR1 is MNHNY and CDR2 is SVGAGI (reference sequence). The CDR3: CASSAWVESSYNEQFF. The CDR3 region has the DNA TGTGCCAGCAGTGCATGGGTTGAGAGCTCCTACAATGAGCAGTTCTTC.

This clonotype was counted a few times. This chain uses TRBV7-2 with TRBJ2-5, with unresolved D. Germline lookup yields CDR1 SGHTA and CDR2 FQGNSA. Trimming took off 8 bases at V and 1 base at J, with 11 bases between the two ends. This CDR3 has 13 amino acids. CDR3 bases: TGTGCCAGCGGGTGGTCACTCCAAGAGACCCAGTACTTC. This sequence encodes CASGWSLQETQYF.

This sequence joins TRBV7-2 and TRBJ1-5; TRBD1 is a possible D gene (6 bases). Germline V CDR1 and CDR2: SGHTA, FQGNSA. Deletions cut 6 bases from V and 6 bases from J, with 12 bases between. This CDR3 comprises 13 residues. The CDR3 here is CASRAGVGQPQHF. Written as DNA, the CDR3 is TGTGCCAGCAGAGCAGGGGTGGGTCAGCCCCAGCATTTT.

This clonotype was seen more than once but under ten times. V and J are TRBV27 and TRBJ2-3, with unresolved D. Trimming took 0 bases from V and 0 from J, leaving 16 bases between them. Germline values: CDR1 MNHEY, CDR2 SMNVEV (reference sequence). The CDR3 is 18 residues long. This chain's CDR3 is CASSLSYGPASSTDTQYF. In DNA, the CDR3 is TGTGCCAGCAGTTTATCTTACGGCCCAGCGAGTAGCACAGATACGCAGTATTTT.

The rearrangement joins TRBV4-1 to TRBJ2-5; the D gene is possibly TRBD1 (5 bases). This CDR3 has 14 amino acids. The germline V gene encodes CDR1 MGHRA and CDR2 YSYEKL. Trimming shortened V by 1 base and J by 7 bases, and 13 bases separated the two germline ends. CDR3 coding DNA: TGCGCCAGCAGCCAAGGGGGCAGCGCTGGGACCCAGTACTTC. Residues: CASSQGGSAGTQYF.

This clonotype came up a few times. V gene TRBV7-2 combines with J gene TRBJ1-2; D is possibly TRBD1 (5 bases). Germline V gives CDR1 SGHTA, CDR2 FQGNSA. The ends were cut back, 5 bases at V and 3 bases at J, with 10 bases in the middle. This CDR3 has 13 amino acids. The CDR3 protein is CASSQGTYYGYTF. In DNA, the CDR3 is TGTGCCAGCAGCCAAGGGACGTACTATGGCTACACCTTC.

Only a few counts were recorded for this clonotype. The chain employs TRBV20-1 and TRBJ1-5; D is unclear. CDR1 is DFQATT, CDR2 SNEGSKA, per germline (reference sequence). Trimming removed 3 bases from V and 0 bases from J, with 12 bases in between. CDR3 length: 15 amino acids. The CDR3 sequence is CSASRPPDSNQPQHF. The DNA for the CDR3 is TGCAGTGCTAGTCGGCCACCGGATAGCAATCAGCCCCAGCATTTT.

The V gene is TRBV7-8, the J gene TRBJ2-1, with 7 nucleotides matching TRBD1. The germline V gene has CDR1 SGHVS and CDR2 FQNEAQ. The CDR3 loop spans 16 amino acids. J gave up 4 bases and V 5 bases, and 11 bases lay outside the gene matches. The CDR3 nucleotides are TGTGCCAGCAGCCCACCCCGGACAGGCGGATACAATGAGCAGTTCTTC. It translates to CASSPPRTGGYNEQFF.

This chain links TRBV7-2 with TRBJ2-3, with 9 bases identical to TRBD2. The V segment lost 5 bases and the J segment 5 bases; nucleotides outside the gene matches: 17. Germline V gives CDR1 SGHTA, CDR2 FQGNSA. The CDR3 sequence is 18 residues long. The CDR3 protein is CASSPGPGRGGRGDTQYF. CDR3 coding DNA: TGTGCCAGCAGCCCCGGACCGGGGCGGGGGGGCCGCGGAGATACGCAGTATTTT.

This chain links TRBV12-3 or TRBV12-4 with TRBJ1-2, with 7 bases fitting TRBD1. Trimming at V came to 4 bases and at J to 7 bases, leaving 12 bases not matched to a gene. This CDR3 is built from 15 residues. The CDR3 loop is CASSSTRRGLFGYTF. The CDR3 region has the DNA TGTGCCAGCAGTTCAACCCGTAGGGGGCTGTTTGGCTACACCTTC.

The chain combines TRBV12-3 or TRBV12-4 with TRBJ1-4, with D possibly matching TRBD1 (5 bases). Trimming left V 6 bases short and J 7 bases short, with 21 bases between. The CDR3 length is 16 residues. The CDR3 DNA follows: TGTGCCAGCAGCCCTGGGCGGGACGGCTGGGGTGAAAAACTGTTTTTT. Protein: CASSPGRDGWGEKLFF.

This chain links TRBV7-2 with TRBJ2-5, with TRBD2 matching over 8 bases. CDR3 length: 16 residues. Germline values: CDR1 SGHTA, CDR2 FQGNSA. With V trimmed by 4 bases and J by 5 bases, 12 bases remained unmatched. The CDR3 region is CASSSRPGLVVETQYF. Written as DNA, the CDR3 is TGTGCCAGCAGCTCCCGACCGGGACTAGTGGTTGAGACCCAGTACTTC.

This clonotype came up many times. The rearrangement joins TRBV7-2 to TRBJ2-7; TRBD1 or TRBD2 may be the D gene (5 bases each). Germline V CDR1 and CDR2: SGHTA, FQGNSA. This CDR3 has 14 amino acids. Between the trimmed V and J ends, which lost 6 bases and 3 bases, there was a span of 15 bases. As DNA, the CDR3 is TGTGCCAGCAGTACCAATCGAGGGGTCTACGAGCAGTACTTC. It codes for CASSTNRGVYEQYF.

This clonotype was seen a few times. This chain connects TRBV12-3 or TRBV12-4 to TRBJ1-3, with D possibly being TRBD1 (5 bases). The V gene lost 4 bases and the J gene lost 1 base, with 17 bases spanning the gap. The CDR3 is 17 amino acids. DNA of the CDR3: TGTGCCAGCAGTTCCGTAGACAGTAAGACATCTGGAAACACCATATATTTT. This gives the protein CASSSVDSKTSGNTIYF.

This chain uses TRBV4-1 with TRBJ2-7; perhaps TRBD2 as D (6 bases). The CDR3 is made up of 15 amino acids. Germline values: CDR1 MGHRA, CDR2 YSYEKL. V lost 0 bases, J lost 2 bases, and 11 bases lay in between. CDR3: CASSQDGGRPYEQYF. As DNA, the CDR3 is TGCGCCAGCAGCCAAGACGGGGGTCGGCCCTACGAGCAGTACTTC.

The V call is TRBV11-2, the J call TRBJ2-1; 9 bases line up with TRBD2. V was pared by 5 bases and J by 6 bases, with 11 bases of the junction left unmatched. The CDR3 has 16 amino acids. CDR1 SGHAT and CDR2 FQNNGV come from the germline V gene. The CDR3 loop is CASSLNSGRGGNEQFF. DNA for the CDR3: TGTGCCAGCAGCCTCAATAGCGGGAGAGGGGGCAATGAGCAGTTCTTC.

This chain links TRBV4-3 with TRBJ2-6; D is perhaps TRBD2 (5 bases). From germline, CDR1 is LGHNA and CDR2 YSLEER. V lost 1 base and J 3 bases, leaving 7 bases between the germline ends. The length of the CDR3 is 15 residues. The CDR3 reads CASSQVGSGANVLTF. In nucleotides, the CDR3 is TGCGCCAGCAGCCAAGTAGGGAGTGGGGCCAACGTCCTGACTTTC.

This clonotype came up once. The J gene is TRBJ2-2, the V gene TRBV11-3; tentative D call: TRBD1 (6 bases). The length of the CDR3 is 14 residues. CDR1 is SGHNT, CDR2 YENEEA, per germline. Trimming removed 2 bases at V and 5 bases at J, with 9 bases between. Here the CDR3 reads CASSLTGMTGELFF. The CDR3 region has the DNA TGTGCCAGCAGCTTAACAGGGATGACCGGGGAGCTGTTTTTT.

The V call is TRBV9, the J call TRBJ2-1; maybe TRBD2 (5 bases). Germline V gives CDR1 SGDLS, CDR2 YYNGEE. This CDR3 has 12 amino acids. The V gene lost 1 base and the J gene lost 8 bases, with 7 bases spanning the gap. CDR3 residues: CASSVTSHEQFF. The CDR3 nucleotides are TGTGCCAGCAGCGTAACTAGTCATGAGCAGTTCTTC.